This is a list of T cell receptor beta chains from one sample in a study of blood T cell repertoires in COVID-19. TCRdb's table, derived via immunoSEQ multiplex PCR, lists solely in-frame clones and lacks some. The data show some 80,000 clones, more than 75% seen once. The sequenced sample consisted of peripheral blood. The receptors were sampled from a man aged 50-59 years with active or convalescent COVID-19. Both conserved end residues are part of each CDR3. A D gene is named only where the DNA matches it firmly. Expanded clones get a size class; other rows say once, few or many, or leave the size out.

D gene	V gene	J gene	clone size	CDR3 DNA	CDR3 protein
TRBD1	TRBV7-9	TRBJ2-7	NA	TGTGCCAGCAGCTTATTTTTAACTCGGGACAGGGTCTACGAGCAGTACTTC	CASSLFLTRDRVYEQYF
TRBD1	TRBV5-5	TRBJ2-7	few	TGTGCCAGCAGCTACAGGGGCGAGGCCTACGAGCAGTACTTC	CASSYRGEAYEQYF
NA	TRBV7-8	TRBJ1-6	NA	TGTGCCAGCAGCCTACAACCTTCACCCCTCCACTTT	CASSLQPSPLHF
TRBD1	TRBV4-3	TRBJ1-2	NA	TGCGCCAGCAGCCAAGGGGGGGGACAGGGAATAGGCTACACCTTC	CASSQGGGQGIGYTF
TRBD2	TRBV24-1	TRBJ2-3	NA	TGTGCCACCAGTAGGGGGACTAGCGAGAGCACAGATACGCAGTATTTT	CATSRGTSESTDTQYF
NA	TRBV7-2	TRBJ2-1	NA	TGTGCCAGCAGCTCCCCCCGGGACTCCAAGTACAATGAGCAGTTCTTC	CASSSPRDSKYNEQFF
NA	TRBV5-4	TRBJ2-5	NA	TGTGCCAGCAGCTCCACGGCGGGGGCGGGAGAGACCCAGTACTTC	CASSSTAGAGETQYF
TRBD1	TRBV27	TRBJ2-3	NA	TGTGCCAGCTCGGGACAGGGGGGTATAATAGATACGCAGTATTTT	CASSGQGGIIDTQYF
NA	TRBV7-2	TRBJ1-5	many	TGTGCCAGCAGCTTAGGAAGCGGGCCGCAGCATTTT	CASSLGSGPQHF
NA	TRBV6-2/TRBV6-3	TRBJ2-7	NA	TGTGCCAGCAGCCAGGGGGGGAGCTCCTACGAGCAGTACTTC	CASSQGGSSYEQYF
NA	TRBV19	TRBJ2-7	NA	TGTGCCAGTAGTTTCTCGGACGAGCAGTACTTC	CASSFSDEQYF
TRBD1	TRBV4-1	TRBJ1-4	once	TGCGCCAGCAGCCCGGGACAGGGGGTTTCTAATGAAAAACTGTTTTTT	CASSPGQGVSNEKLFF
TRBD2	TRBV3-1/TRBV3-2	TRBJ2-5	few	TGTGCCAGCAGCAGACTAGCGGGGGGGCGCCAAGAGACCCAGTACTTC	CASSRLAGGRQETQYF
NA	TRBV5-6	TRBJ2-1	NA	TGTGCCAGCAGCCCCGCGGTGGTAAATGAGCAGTTCTTC	CASSPAVVNEQFF
TRBD2	TRBV5-1	TRBJ2-4	NA	TGCGCCAGCAGCTTACCTAGCGGGGGGGCGGCCAAAAACATTCAGTACTTC	CASSLPSGGAAKNIQYF
NA	TRBV6-5	TRBJ1-5	NA	TGTGCCAGCAGGCCCAATACAGGGAACCAGCCCCAGCATTTT	CASRPNTGNQPQHF
NA	TRBV9	TRBJ1-4	NA	TGTGCCAGCAGCGTAGAAGGCCGACAGGAAAAACTGTTTTTT	CASSVEGRQEKLFF